This entry lists 19 T cell receptor beta chains sequenced from one sample in a study of T cell changes during pregnancy in multiple sclerosis. Method: immunoSEQ multiplex PCR; TCRdb's copy keeps in-frame clones and lacks some. The sample yields some 80,000 clones, less than 95% seen once. This specimen consisted of peripheral blood, obtained in the third trimester of pregnancy. These receptors were obtained from a female donor with multiple sclerosis, enrolled in a pregnancy study.

The chain joins TRBV28 to TRBJ1-2; D is uncertain. This CDR3 comprises 11 residues. Germline-derived CDR1 and CDR2 are MDHEN and SYDVKM. Trimming left V 6 bases short and J 8 bases short, with 10 bases between. The CDR3 sequence is CASREVGGYTF. CDR3 coding DNA: TGTGCCAGCAGGGAGGTTGGCGGCTACACCTTC.

The chain links TRBV12-5 to TRBJ1-3, with D tentatively TRBD1 (5 bases). CDR3 size: 16 residues. Deletions cut 3 bases from V and 0 bases from J, with 12 bases between. Per the germline V gene, CDR1 is LGHNT and CDR2 is FRNRAP. The chain's CDR3 is CASGFGTESSGNTIYF. CDR3 nucleotide sequence: TGTGCTAGTGGTTTTGGGACTGAGAGCTCTGGAAACACCATATATTTT.

Written as DNA, the CDR3 is TGCGCCAGCAGCTTGCCCCCCGGGACAGACATAAGGTCGCCTGAAGCTTTCTTT. This codes for CASSLPPGTDIRSPEAFF. V is TRBV5-1 and J is TRBJ1-1, with 7 bases identical to TRBD1. This CDR3 region has 18 residues. Per germline, CDR1 SGHRS and CDR2 YFSETQ. V was clipped by 1 base and J by 6 bases; unmatched bases: 18. The variable domain in full, completed from reference TRBV5-1 and TRBJ1-1, reads KAGVTQTPRYLIKTRGQQVTLSCSPISGHRSVSWYQQTPGQGLQFLFEYFSETQRNKGNFPGRFSGRQFSNSRSEMNVSTLELGDSALYLCASSLPPGTDIRSPEAFFGQGTRLTVV.

The chain joins TRBV6-6 to TRBJ2-1, with D possibly matching TRBD2 (5 bases). Germline CDR1 and CDR2: MNHNY and SVGAGI (reference sequence). With 10 bases removed from V and 0 bases from J, the gap between germline ends came to 13 bases. This CDR3 spans 14 amino acids. CDR3 nucleotide sequence: TGTGCCACCGACGAGGGTAGCTCCTACAATGAGCAGTTCTTC. Residues: CATDEGSSYNEQFF.

CDR3 protein: CASHPGGSYEQYF. In nucleotides, the CDR3 is TGCGCCAGCCATCCCGGGGGGTCCTACGAGCAGTACTTC. This chain joins TRBV5-1 and TRBJ2-7; 7 nucleotides match TRBD2. Trimming cost V 7 bases and J 1 base; bases outside gene matches: 5. Germline V gene lookup returns CDR1 SGHRS and CDR2 YFSETQ. The CDR3 consists of 13 residues.

The chain employs TRBV5-1 and TRBJ2-5; no clear D gene. This CDR3 is built from 14 residues. V was cut by 1 base and J by 6 bases, with 13 bases left in between. The germline CDR1 and CDR2 sequences are SGHRS and YFSETQ. In DNA, the CDR3 is TGCGCCAGCAGCTTGTCGAGGCCCCGACAGACCCAGTACTTC. It yields the protein CASSLSRPRQTQYF.

The chain employs TRBV27 and TRBJ2-5; D uncertain. The CDR3 has 13 residues. Germline V gene data show CDR1 as MNHEY and CDR2 as SMNVEV (reference sequence). The ends were cut back, 5 bases at V and 0 bases at J, with 7 bases in the middle. This CDR3 is CASSGPYQETQYF. The DNA for the CDR3 is TGTGCCAGCAGTGGGCCTTACCAAGAGACCCAGTACTTC.

The sample holds one count of this clone. The chain is built from TRBV5-1 and TRBJ1-2; D possibly corresponds to TRBD1 (5 bases). Trimming took 4 bases from V and 4 from J, leaving 17 bases between them. Germline V CDR1 and CDR2: SGHRS, YFSETQ. The CDR3 extends over 15 amino acids. As DNA, the CDR3 is TGCGCCAGCAGCCCCGCCACAGGAGCCTCCTATGGCTACACCTTC. It encodes CASSPATGASYGYTF.

This clone was seen only once. The rearrangement links TRBV5-8 to TRBJ1-4; 9 bases line up with TRBD1. The germline V gene encodes CDR1 SGHTS and CDR2 YDEGEE. The CDR3 is made up of 17 amino acids. V lost 3 bases and J lost 0; bases outside the gene matches: 6. CDR3 loop: CASSWDREEATNEKLFF. In nucleotides, the CDR3 is TGTGCCAGCAGCTGGGACAGGGAAGAGGCAACTAATGAAAAACTGTTTTTT.

This clone was counted between two and nine times. The J gene is TRBJ2-2, the V gene TRBV19; 7 bases are a match to TRBD1. Trimming at V came to 5 bases and at J to 0 bases, leaving 9 bases not matched to a gene. CDR1 is LNHDA and CDR2 is SQIVND in the germline V gene (reference sequence). The CDR3 length is 17 residues. The CDR3 reads CASSSDRETTNTGELFF. The CDR3 DNA is TGTGCCAGTAGTTCCGACAGGGAGACGACGAACACCGGGGAGCTGTTTTTT.

This rearrangement joins TRBV19 to TRBJ1-2; D might be TRBD1 (5 bases). V was trimmed by 5 bases and J by 3 bases, leaving 13 bases between them. The CDR3 length is 14 residues. Germline CDR1 reads LNHDA; CDR2 reads SQIVND (reference sequence). CDR3 in DNA: TGTGCCAGTAGTGACAGCGCAGTTCACTATGGCTACACCTTC. Amino acid sequence: CASSDSAVHYGYTF.

The chain joins TRBV6-1 to TRBJ2-3; D gene unclear. The ends were cut back, 0 bases at V and 3 bases at J, with 7 bases in the middle. Germline lookup yields CDR1 MNHNS and CDR2 SASEGT. The CDR3 is made up of 14 amino acids. CDR3 region: CASSEARSTDTQYF. The CDR3 DNA follows: TGTGCCAGCAGTGAAGCCCGTAGTACAGATACGCAGTATTTT.

The chain recombines TRBV11-2 with TRBJ2-5, with a tentative D call TRBD2 (5 bases). The CDR3 spans 12 residues. Per germline, CDR1 SGHAT and CDR2 FQNNGV. V gave up 7 bases and J gave up 5 bases, with 11 bases separating them. DNA of the CDR3: TGTGCCAGCACTTGGGGAGCGGAGACCCAGTACTTC. It encodes CASTWGAETQYF. Full variable domain (outside the CDR3, taken from reference TRBV11-2 and TRBJ2-5): EAGVAQSPRYKIIEKRQSVAFWCNPISGHATLYWYQQILGQGPKLLIQFQNNGVVDDSQLPKDRFSAERLKGVDSTLKIQPAKLEDSAVYLCASTWGAETQYFGPGTRLLVL.

The chain carries TRBV7-8 and TRBJ1-2; a possible D gene is TRBD1 (6 bases). Germline assignment: CDR1 SGHVS and CDR2 FQNEAQ. This CDR3 has 14 amino acids. V shed 5 bases and J shed 4 bases, with 14 bases lying between them. CDR3 sequence reads: CASSQGRFSYGYTF. CDR3 bases: TGTGCCAGCAGCCAGGGGCGGTTCAGCTATGGCTACACCTTC.

This chain connects TRBV7-9 to TRBJ2-7; 8 bases map to TRBD1. CDR1 SEHNR and CDR2 FQNEAQ come from the germline V gene (reference sequence). CDR3 length: 14 residues. The junction had 9 bases not matched to a gene; V was cut back by 5 bases and J by 6 bases. CDR3 sequence reads: CASSTVGQGFEQYF. CDR3 DNA sequence: TGTGCCAGCAGCACAGTCGGACAGGGATTCGAGCAGTACTTC.

V is TRBV4-1 and J is TRBJ1-2, with TRBD1 matching 8 bases. The CDR3 is 16 amino acids. Germline lookup yields CDR1 MGHRA and CDR2 YSYEKL. The V segment lost 1 base and the J segment 5 bases; nucleotides outside the gene matches: 9. CDR3 loop: CASSQVPGQDFYGYTF. For the CDR3, the DNA is TGCGCCAGCAGCCAAGTGCCGGGACAGGATTTTTATGGCTACACCTTC.

The chain employs TRBV19 and TRBJ1-2; a weak D match, TRBD1 (5 bases). Trimming left V 9 bases short and J 2 bases short, with 19 bases between. CDR3 length equals 15 residues. Germline CDR1 is LNHDA and CDR2 is SQIVND (reference sequence). CDR3 sequence: CASDGGIISNYGYTF. For the CDR3, the DNA is TGTGCCAGCGACGGGGGGATCATTAGCAACTATGGCTACACCTTC.

This chain connects TRBV7-9 to TRBJ2-3; 7 bases align to TRBD2. The V gene end was trimmed by 2 bases and the J gene end by 8 bases; junction bases not matched to a gene: 13. CDR1 is SEHNR and CDR2 is FQNEAQ in the germline V gene (reference sequence). The CDR3 consists of 16 residues. The CDR3 DNA follows: TGTGCCAGCAGCTTATCGGGGGGAGTAGGTGTAAGTACGCAGTATTTT. Residues: CASSLSGGVGVSTQYF.

The V call is TRBV15, the J call TRBJ2-6; 8 positions match TRBD1. V lost 1 base and J lost 2; bases outside the gene matches: 1. This CDR3 contains 16 residues. The germline V gene has CDR1 LNHNV and CDR2 YYDKDF (reference sequence). CDR3 nucleotide sequence: TGTGCCACCAGCAGAGTACAGGGGGCTGGGGCCAACGTCCTGACTTTC. Amino acids: CATSRVQGAGANVLTF. The complete variable domain, with remaining parts taken from reference TRBV15 and TRBJ2-6, reads DAMVIQNPRYQVTQFGKPVTLSCSQTLNHNVMYWYQQKSSQAPKLLFHYYDKDFNNEADTPDNFQSRRPNTSFCFLDIRSPGLGDTAMYLCATSRVQGAGANVLTFGAGSRLTVL.